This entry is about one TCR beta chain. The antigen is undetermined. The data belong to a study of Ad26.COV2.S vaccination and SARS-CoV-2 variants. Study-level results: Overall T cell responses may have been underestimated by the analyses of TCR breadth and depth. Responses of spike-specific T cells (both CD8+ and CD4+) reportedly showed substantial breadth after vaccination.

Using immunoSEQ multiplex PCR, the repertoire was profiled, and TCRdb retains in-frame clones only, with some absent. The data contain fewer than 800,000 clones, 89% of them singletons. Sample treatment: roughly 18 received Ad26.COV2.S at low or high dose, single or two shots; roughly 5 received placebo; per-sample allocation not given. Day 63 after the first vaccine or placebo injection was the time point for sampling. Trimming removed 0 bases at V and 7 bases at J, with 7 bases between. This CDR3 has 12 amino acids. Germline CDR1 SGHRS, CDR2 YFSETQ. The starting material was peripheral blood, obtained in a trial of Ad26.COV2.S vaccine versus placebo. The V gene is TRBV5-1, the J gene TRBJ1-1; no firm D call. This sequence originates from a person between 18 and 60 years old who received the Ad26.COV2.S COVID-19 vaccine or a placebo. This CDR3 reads CASSLARDEAFF. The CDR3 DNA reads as TGCGCCAGCAGCTTGGCCCGGGATGAAGCTTTCTTT.